This T cell receptor beta chain was recovered during a study of shared clonotypes between healthy human individuals. Study-level points and caveats: When naive CD4 clonotypes were compared across a few donors, around 5% were shared. In general, naive subsets displayed greater estimated richness than memory subsets did.

About this clone itself: The antigen is not known.

Data came from immunoSEQ multiplex PCR; TCRdb stores just in-frame clones and leaves some out. This sample carries just over 2,000,000 clones, roughly 94% of them seen once, and the ten largest clones take 0.9% to 1.3%. CD8 cells regarded as naive lacked CD45RO, were positively chosen for CCR7, and omitted terminally differentiated effector memory CD45RA+ cells. The donors, healthy adults who were HIV-negative, had experienced no recent acute infections or vaccinations. The sequenced material came from naive CD8+ T cells sorted from blood. The sequence was collected from a man aged 18 to 30 in good health.

The CDR3 protein is CASSWDRVSYNEQFF. The DNA of the CDR3 is TGTGCCAGCAGTTGGGACAGGGTCTCATACAATGAGCAGTTCTTC. V and J are TRBV6-1 and TRBJ2-1; 9 bases fit TRBD1. Germline values: CDR1 MNHNS, CDR2 SASEGT. V shed 5 bases, J shed 4 bases, and the junction held 6 bases outside the gene matches. The CDR3 totals 15 residues.